These 4 T cell receptor beta chains originate from one sample sequenced in a study of metastatic and nonmetastatic thyroid tumors. From the PCR reads, TCRdb re-called clones with MiXCR. Of more than 13,000 clones listed, around 32% are singletons. Treatment of any kind had been given to no patient before thyroid surgery. Material for sequencing was tumor tissue. The receptors derive from a male donor with papillary thyroid cancer or a benign thyroid nodule (not recorded which). Some clones in this sample may be carry-over from other donors' samples.

This clone was seen at least ten times. The V call is TRBV6-1, the J call TRBJ1-1; perhaps TRBD1 as D (5 bases). Germline CDR1 reads MNHNS; CDR2 reads SASEGT. This CDR3 has 12 amino acids. The V gene lost 11 bases and the J gene lost 1 base, with 11 bases spanning the gap. In DNA, the CDR3 is TGTGCCGTGGAGGGGAGGAACACTGAAGCTTTCTTT. This codes for CAVEGRNTEAFF.

Remarks on this clone: Here the CDR3 omits its conserved ending phenylalanine or tryptophan, so a read error is the likely source. The chain has TRBV2 and TRBJ2-1, with D possibly being TRBD1 (5 bases). The CDR3 contains 15 residues. From germline, CDR1 is SNHLY and CDR2 FYNNEI. The germline V and J ends were trimmed by 1 base and 6 bases, with 13 bases remaining between them. CDR3 nucleotides: TGTGCCAGCAGTGAAGGGTACGCTAGGGGCAATGAGCAGTTCCTC. This translates into CASSEGYARGNEQFL.

This clone is labeled as medium-sized. V and J are TRBV12-3 or TRBV12-4 and TRBJ2-7; D not certain. The CDR3 extends over 14 amino acids. V was shortened by 3 bases and J by 0 bases, with 9 bases between the two germline ends. The CDR3 region has the DNA TGTGCCAGCAGTTTGGATCCTAGCTCCTACGAGCAGTACTTC. This codes for CASSLDPSSYEQYF.

This clone was counted at least ten times. This chain links TRBV9 with TRBJ2-2; 9 bases are a match to TRBD2. The CDR3 contains 17 residues. Germline CDR1 reads SGDLS; CDR2 reads YYNGEE. Trimming at V came to 0 bases and at J to 6 bases, leaving 9 bases not matched to a gene. CDR3 protein: CASSVAAGGSDAGELFF. The CDR3 nucleotides read TGTGCCAGCAGCGTAGCGGCGGGGGGGTCCGACGCCGGGGAGCTGTTTTTT.